This is a list of T cell receptor beta chains from one sample in a study of blood T cell repertoires in COVID-19. Profiling relied on immunoSEQ multiplex PCR, and the TCRdb table lists in-frame clones only, not all of them. The repertoire holds hundreds of thousands of clones, with 70% to 90% as singletons. Sequencing was performed on peripheral blood. These TCRs come from a woman in her thirties or forties who had recovered from COVID-19. Each CDR3 is given with its conserved first and last residue. Each record gives: V gene, CDR3 protein.

V gene: TRBV19; CDR3 protein: CASSMWETSQNSPLHF
V gene: TRBV7-7; CDR3 protein: CASSMGLAGNNEQFF
V gene: TRBV4-3; CDR3 protein: CASSAGTGYDEQFF
V gene: TRBV7-2; CDR3 protein: CASSLAGGPSGEQFF
V gene: TRBV19; CDR3 protein: CASSIERLAGPQSRDEQFF
V gene: TRBV25-1; CDR3 protein: CASSEMGGGPFTGELFF
V gene: TRBV19; CDR3 protein: CASSIGWTGGYEKLFF
V gene: TRBV6-5; CDR3 protein: CASSSILVGANTEAFF
V gene: TRBV18; CDR3 protein: CASSAGYNYGYTF
V gene: TRBV25-1; CDR3 protein: CASRGPRDRVRATQYF
V gene: TRBV28; CDR3 protein: CASSFSRQGGTGELFF
V gene: TRBV6-5; CDR3 protein: CASRDSTGKLFF
V gene: TRBV4-2; CDR3 protein: CASSQDGTSGGASSSTDTQYF
V gene: TRBV9; CDR3 protein: CASSVGRQGRTEAFF
V gene: TRBV19; CDR3 protein: CASSPAGGPGNYGYTF
V gene: TRBV28; CDR3 protein: CASTTTGVGIGYEQYF
V gene: TRBV25-1; CDR3 protein: CASSGNRGQPQHF
V gene: TRBV5-8; CDR3 protein: CASSLREKLFF
V gene: TRBV5-6; CDR3 protein: CASSPAVNEQFF